These 11 T cell receptor beta chains originate from one sample sequenced in a study of cytomegalovirus exposure and HLA in healthy donors. Primers: 60 Vbeta forward and 13 Jbeta reverse. Assay: immunoSEQ multiplex PCR; the TCRdb copy retains only in-frame clones and omits some. The sample holds 100,000 to 150,000 clones, around 74% seen once. Sequencing was performed on PBMCs. The receptor source for this set is a man in his sixties in good health and CMV-seropositive.

In DNA, the CDR3 is TGCGCCAGCAGCCAAGAAGTTGCGGGGTTGAACACTGAAGCTTTCTTT. This sequence encodes CASSQEVAGLNTEAFF. This chain links TRBV4-1 with TRBJ1-1; D is unclear. The CDR3 loop spans 16 amino acids. The ends were cut back, 0 bases at V and 0 bases at J, with 11 bases in the middle. Germline CDR1 MGHRA, CDR2 YSYEKL.

V and J are TRBV28 and TRBJ1-5; TRBD1 matches 10 bases. Per germline, CDR1 MDHEN and CDR2 SYDVKM. V gave up 6 bases and J gave up 6 bases; unmatched junction bases: 8. This CDR3 is 15 amino acids long. CDR3 in DNA: TGTGCCAGCAGCAAGGACAGGGGGGGAGGTCAGCCCCAGCATTTT. Its translation is CASSKDRGGGQPQHF.

This clone was counted a few times. The chain has TRBV2 and TRBJ1-1, with D possibly matching TRBD1 (6 bases). The CDR3 has 15 residues. Germline values: CDR1 SNHLY, CDR2 FYNNEI. Trimming cost V 6 bases and J 1 base, with 15 bases left between them. CDR3 sequence (DNA): TGTGCCAGCAGGGCTATCAGGGGCGAGAACACTGAAGCTTTCTTT. This translates into CASRAIRGENTEAFF.

The rearrangement uses TRBV10-1 and TRBJ2-1, with D hard to call. This CDR3 is 11 amino acids long. Germline V lookup: CDR1 WNHNN, CDR2 SYGVQD (reference sequence). The germline V and J ends were trimmed by 8 bases and 4 bases, with 6 bases remaining between them. The CDR3 loop is CASGDYNEQFF. CDR3 nucleotides: TGCGCCAGCGGAGATTACAATGAGCAGTTCTTC.

The CDR3 reads CASTLLAAGGRTDTQYF. CDR3 DNA sequence: TGTGCCAGCACCCTCCTCGCCGCGGGGGGGCGTACAGATACGCAGTATTTT. The genes are TRBV2 and TRBJ2-3; 9 nucleotides match TRBD2. V lost 7 bases, J lost 3 bases, and 14 bases stayed unmatched. CDR1 SNHLY and CDR2 FYNNEI come from the germline V gene. This CDR3 is built from 17 residues. Full variable domain (outside the CDR3, taken from reference TRBV2 and TRBJ2-3): EPEVTQTPSHQVTQMGQEVILRCVPISNHLYFYWYRQILGQKVEFLVSFYNNEISEKSEIFDDQFSVERPDGSNFTLKIRSTKLEDSAMYFCASTLLAAGGRTDTQYFGPGTRLTVL.

The V gene is TRBV7-6, the J gene TRBJ2-3, with D hard to call. Germline V CDR1 and CDR2: SGHVS, FNYEAQ. The CDR3 totals 13 residues. Trimming took 4 bases from V and 2 from J, leaving 7 bases between them. CDR3 DNA sequence: TGTGCCAGCAGCTCGGTCGACACAGATACGCAGTATTTT. Translating gives CASSSVDTDTQYF.

This chain connects TRBV7-2 to TRBJ2-7; D is perhaps TRBD1 (5 bases). This CDR3 comprises 13 residues. V shed 4 bases and J shed 6 bases, with 13 bases lying between them. Germline V lookup: CDR1 SGHTA, CDR2 FQGNSA. CDR3: CASSSGPRAEQYF. The CDR3 DNA reads as TGTGCCAGCAGCTCAGGCCCCAGGGCCGAGCAGTACTTC.

The V call is TRBV4-1, the J call TRBJ1-2, with no clear D. V lost 7 bases to trimming and J lost 3 bases, with 15 bases between them. The germline gives CDR1 MGHRA, CDR2 YSYEKL. The CDR3 spans 14 residues. Here the CDR3 reads CASKMTAGYYGYTF. The CDR3 nucleotides are TGCGCCAGCAAAATGACGGCCGGGTACTATGGCTACACCTTC.

V and J are TRBV9 and TRBJ2-7; 12 bases agree with TRBD1. From germline, CDR1 is SGDLS and CDR2 YYNGEE. V lost 0 bases to trimming and J lost 5 bases; unmatched junction nucleotides: 9. This CDR3 contains 17 residues. The CDR3 DNA reads as TGTGCCAGCAGCGTAGGTTGGGGACAGGGGGCGATTCACGAGCAGTACTTC. This encodes CASSVGWGQGAIHEQYF.

The rearrangement links TRBV19 to TRBJ2-1; 12 nucleotides line up with TRBD2. This CDR3 is 16 amino acids long. CDR1 and CDR2 from the germline V gene are LNHDA and SQIVND (reference sequence). V lost 3 bases to trimming and J lost 4 bases; unmatched junction nucleotides: 4. CDR3 region: CASSIRTSGAYNEQFF. CDR3 sequence (DNA): TGTGCCAGTAGTATCAGGACTAGCGGGGCATACAATGAGCAGTTCTTC.

This sequence joins TRBV2 and TRBJ2-6; D possibly corresponds to TRBD1 (5 bases). The germline V and J ends were trimmed by 6 bases and 0 bases, with 18 bases remaining between them. The germline V gene encodes CDR1 SNHLY and CDR2 FYNNEI. This CDR3 region has 18 residues. The CDR3 protein is CASRPQQAKNSGANVLTF. For the CDR3, the DNA is TGTGCCAGCAGGCCCCAACAGGCCAAAAACTCTGGGGCCAACGTCCTGACTTTC.